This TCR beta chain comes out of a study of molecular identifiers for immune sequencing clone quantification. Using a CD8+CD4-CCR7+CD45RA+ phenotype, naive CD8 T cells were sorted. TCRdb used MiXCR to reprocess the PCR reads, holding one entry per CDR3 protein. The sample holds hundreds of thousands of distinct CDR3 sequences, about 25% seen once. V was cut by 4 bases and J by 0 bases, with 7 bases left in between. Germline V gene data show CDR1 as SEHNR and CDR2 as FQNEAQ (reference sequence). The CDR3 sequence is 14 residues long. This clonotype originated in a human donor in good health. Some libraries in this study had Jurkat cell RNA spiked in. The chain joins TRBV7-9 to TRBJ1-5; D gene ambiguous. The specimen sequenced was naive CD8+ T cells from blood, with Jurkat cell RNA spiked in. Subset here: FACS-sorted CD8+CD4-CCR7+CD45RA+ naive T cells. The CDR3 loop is CASSSVTSNQPQHF. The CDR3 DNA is TGTGCCAGCAGCTCCGTTACTAGCAATCAGCCCCAGCATTTT.